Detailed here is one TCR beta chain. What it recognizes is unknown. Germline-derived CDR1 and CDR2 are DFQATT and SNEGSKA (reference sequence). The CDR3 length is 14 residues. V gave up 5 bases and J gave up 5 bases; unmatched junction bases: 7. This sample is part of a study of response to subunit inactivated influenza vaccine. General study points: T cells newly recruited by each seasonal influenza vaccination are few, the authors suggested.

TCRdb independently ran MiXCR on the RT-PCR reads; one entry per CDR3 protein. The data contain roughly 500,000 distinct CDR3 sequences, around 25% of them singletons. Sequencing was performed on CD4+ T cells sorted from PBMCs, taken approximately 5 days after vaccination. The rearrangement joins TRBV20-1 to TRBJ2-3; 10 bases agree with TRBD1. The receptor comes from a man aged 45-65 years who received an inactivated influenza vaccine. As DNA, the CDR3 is TGCAGTGCTCACGGGACAGGGGAAAAAGATACGCAGTATTTT. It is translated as CSAHGTGEKDTQYF.